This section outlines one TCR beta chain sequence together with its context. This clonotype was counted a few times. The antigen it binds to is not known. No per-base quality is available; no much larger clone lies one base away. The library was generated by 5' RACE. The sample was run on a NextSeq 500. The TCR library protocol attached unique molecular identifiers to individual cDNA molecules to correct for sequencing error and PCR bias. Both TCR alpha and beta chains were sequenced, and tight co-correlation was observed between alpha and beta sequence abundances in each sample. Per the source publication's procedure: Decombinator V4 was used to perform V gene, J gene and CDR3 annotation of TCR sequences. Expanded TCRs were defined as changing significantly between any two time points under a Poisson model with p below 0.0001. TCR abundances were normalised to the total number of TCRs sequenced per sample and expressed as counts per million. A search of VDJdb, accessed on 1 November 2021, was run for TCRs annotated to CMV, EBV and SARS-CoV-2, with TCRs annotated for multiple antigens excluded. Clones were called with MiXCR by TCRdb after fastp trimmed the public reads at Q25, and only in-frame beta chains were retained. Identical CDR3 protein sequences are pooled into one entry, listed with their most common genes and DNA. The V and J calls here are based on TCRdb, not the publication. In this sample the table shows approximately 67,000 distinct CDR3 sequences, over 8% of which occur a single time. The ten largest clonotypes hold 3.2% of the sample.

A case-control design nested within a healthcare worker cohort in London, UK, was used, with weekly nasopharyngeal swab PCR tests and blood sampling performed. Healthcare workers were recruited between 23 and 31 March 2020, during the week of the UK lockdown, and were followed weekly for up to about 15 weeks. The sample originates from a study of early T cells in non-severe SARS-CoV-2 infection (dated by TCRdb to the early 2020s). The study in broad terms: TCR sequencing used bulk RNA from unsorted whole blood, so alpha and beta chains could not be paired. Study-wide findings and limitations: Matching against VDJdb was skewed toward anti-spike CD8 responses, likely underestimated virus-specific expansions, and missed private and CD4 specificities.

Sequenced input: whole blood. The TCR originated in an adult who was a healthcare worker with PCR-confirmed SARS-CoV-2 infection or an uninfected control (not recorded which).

CDR3 protein: CASSFRQNEQYF. Read as DNA, the sequence is TGTGCCAGCAGCTTTCGGCAAAACGAGCAGTACTTC. Here the chain combines TRBV11-2 and TRBJ2-7, with the D gene too uncertain to name. The CDR1 and CDR2 encoded by the germline V gene are SGHAT and FQNNGV. V is pared back by 3 bases and J by 5 bases, with 8 bases lying between the germline termini. From its cysteine to its phenylalanine, the CDR3 spans 12 amino acids. CDR3 DNA is the only sequence kept; it has 36 bases, read in frame from the first base.